These 28 T cell receptor beta chains share one sample of origin, sequenced in a study of blood T cell repertoires in COVID-19 (dated by TCRdb to the early 2020s). Library method: the immunoSEQ multiplex PCR assay. Entries here come from immuneACCESS through TCRdb and include only in-frame sequences with V and J called. Some clones fail to appear in such tables; in the studies checked, an unresolved V gene covers under half of the shortfall, and the cause of the remainder is unknown. The sample table lists 25,000 to 30,000 clones, roughly 88% of them with a count of one. The ten largest clones take up around 26% of the sample. Material: peripheral blood. These receptors were taken from a woman aged 80 or over with COVID-19, enrolled during active disease.

J is TRBJ2-5 and V is TRBV5-1, with 7 bases lining up with TRBD2. V dropped 0 bases and J dropped 9; count of bases not matched to a gene: 5. CDR1 is SGHRS, CDR2 YFSETQ, per germline. This CDR3 is 13 amino acids long. The CDR3: CASSLDTRGAQYF. The CDR3 region has the DNA TGCGCCAGCAGCTTGGACACCCGGGGGGCCCAGTACTTC. Full variable domain (outside the CDR3, taken from reference TRBV5-1 and TRBJ2-5): KAGVTQTPRYLIKTRGQQVTLSCSPISGHRSVSWYQQTPGQGLQFLFEYFSETQRNKGNFPGRFSGRQFSNSRSEMNVSTLELGDSALYLCASSLDTRGAQYFGPGTRLLVL.

This clone turned up a few times. The chain is built from TRBV18 and TRBJ2-4, with a possible D match to TRBD1 (5 bases). Trimming stripped 0 bases from V and 3 bases from J, with 6 bases between. In germline, CDR1 is KGHSH, CDR2 LQKENI. The CDR3 totals 14 residues. Here the CDR3 reads CASSPPDIKNIQYF. CDR3 nucleotide sequence: TGTGCCAGCTCACCACCGGACATCAAAAACATTCAGTACTTC. Filled out from reference TRBV18 and TRBJ2-4, the complete variable domain reads NAGVMQNPRHLVRRRGQEARLRCSPMKGHSHVYWYRQLPEEGLKFMVYLQKENIIDESGMPKERFSAEFPKEGPSILRIQQVVRGDSAAYFCASSPPDIKNIQYFGAGTRLSVL.

This chain joins TRBV5-1 and TRBJ2-1, with 7 bases matching TRBD1. This CDR3 comprises 20 residues. The germline CDR1 and CDR2 sequences are SGHRS and YFSETQ. Losses at the gene ends were 0 bases for V and 1 base for J; bases not matched to a gene: 16. Here the CDR3 DNA reads TGCGCCAGCAGCTTGGTACCCCGGGACAGTCAATCCCGTTCCTACAATGAGCAGTTCTTC. Translating gives CASSLVPRDSQSRSYNEQFF.

Here the CDR3 reads CASSREPNTEAFF. The CDR3 nucleotides are TGTGCCAGCAGCAGGGAACCGAACACTGAAGCTTTCTTT. The chain joins TRBV6-4 to TRBJ1-1, with a tentative D call TRBD1 (5 bases). With 6 bases removed from V and 1 base from J, the gap between germline ends came to 9 bases. CDR1 and CDR2 from the germline V gene are MRHNA and SNTAGT. CDR3 length equals 13 residues.

The chain couples TRBV19 to TRBJ1-2, with 9 bases aligning to TRBD1. This CDR3 has 15 amino acids. Germline CDR1 and CDR2: LNHDA and SQIVND (reference sequence). V lost 3 bases, J lost 6 bases, and 8 bases stayed unmatched. As DNA, the CDR3 is TGTGCCAGTAGTATGCCCTCCACAGGGGGCAATGGCTACACCTTC. It is translated as CASSMPSTGGNGYTF. Looking up the rest from reference TRBV19 and TRBJ1-2 gives the full variable domain: DGGITQSPKYLFRKEGQNVTLSCEQNLNHDAMYWYRQDPGQGLRLIYYSQIVNDFQKGDIAEGYSVSREKKESFPLTVTSAQKNPTAFYLCASSMPSTGGNGYTFGSGTRLTVV.

The V gene is TRBV2, the J gene TRBJ2-7; D gene ambiguous. The germline CDR1 and CDR2 sequences are SNHLY and FYNNEI. V lost 4 bases, J lost 0 bases, and 10 bases lay in between. This CDR3 comprises 14 residues. In nucleotides, the CDR3 is TGTGCCAGCAGTGCGACTTACACCTCCTACGAGCAGTACTTC. Encoded protein: CASSATYTSYEQYF.

The chain joins TRBV9 to TRBJ1-4, with TRBD1 identical over 7 bases. CDR3 size: 13 residues. Germline values: CDR1 SGDLS, CDR2 YYNGEE. V was clipped by 4 bases and J by 11 bases; unmatched bases: 8. The CDR3 nucleotides are TGTGCCAGCAGCACTGGGACAGCCGGGAAACTGTTTTTT. Translating it yields CASSTGTAGKLFF.

The rearrangement uses TRBV7-9 and TRBJ1-2, with 7 nucleotides matching TRBD1. V shed 5 bases and J 4 bases; nucleotides not matched to a gene: 10. CDR3 length: 15 residues. Germline values: CDR1 SEHNR, CDR2 FQNEAQ (reference sequence). The CDR3 coding sequence is TGTGCCAGCAGCGCCTCAGGGGGGAGAGGCTATGGCTACACCTTC. Protein: CASSASGGRGYGYTF.

The V call is TRBV3-1 (or the pseudogene TRBV3-2), the J call TRBJ2-5; 12 nucleotides match TRBD2. Losses at the gene ends were 4 bases for V and 0 bases for J; bases not matched to a gene: 3. CDR1 is LGHDT, CDR2 YNNKEL, per germline (reference sequence). The CDR3 has 16 amino acids. DNA of the CDR3: TGTGCCAGCAGCCCAGGGACTAGCGGGTACCAAGAGACCCAGTACTTC. Amino acids: CASSPGTSGYQETQYF.

The J gene is TRBJ2-3, the V gene TRBV2; 14 bases agree with TRBD2. V was clipped by 11 bases and J by 1 base; unmatched bases: 5. This CDR3 spans 15 amino acids. Per the germline V gene, CDR1 is SNHLY and CDR2 is FYNNEI. CDR3 loop: CARTSGGSGTDTQYF. CDR3 DNA sequence: TGTGCCCGGACTAGCGGGGGGTCGGGCACAGATACGCAGTATTTT.

The chain combines TRBV19 with TRBJ2-2; weak D call: TRBD2 (6 bases). Trimming left V 1 base short and J 5 bases short, with 8 bases between. This CDR3 comprises 14 residues. Germline-derived CDR1 and CDR2 are LNHDA and SQIVND (reference sequence). Written as DNA, the CDR3 is TGTGCCAGTAGTATAGGTCGGGGGACCGGGGAGCTGTTTTTT. Translated: CASSIGRGTGELFF.

The chain links TRBV5-4 to TRBJ2-5; TRBD2 matches at 8 bases. The ends lost 0 bases at V and 5 bases at J; junction bases unmatched: 3. The CDR3 length is 14 residues. Germline-derived CDR1 and CDR2 are SGHNT and YYREEE (reference sequence). This CDR3 is CASSLGSGGETQYF. CDR3 DNA: TGTGCCAGCAGCTTGGGCAGCGGGGGTGAGACCCAGTACTTC.

The V and J genes are TRBV18 and TRBJ1-1; D is perhaps TRBD1 (6 bases). Trimming pared 6 bases from V and 2 bases from J, leaving 13 bases between. CDR3 length: 14 residues. Germline CDR1 KGHSH, CDR2 LQKENI. Here the CDR3 reads CASSRQEINTEAFF. For the CDR3, the DNA is TGTGCCAGCTCTCGACAGGAGATAAACACTGAAGCTTTCTTT.

This chain links TRBV7-2 with TRBJ1-1; weak D call: TRBD1 (5 bases). CDR3 size: 14 residues. Trimming shortened V by 1 base and J by 4 bases, and 10 bases separated the two germline ends. Germline CDR1 and CDR2: SGHTA and FQGNSA. As DNA, the CDR3 is TGTGCCAGCAGCTTAGGCAGGGTAGGCACTGAAGCTTTCTTT. Its translation: CASSLGRVGTEAFF.

The chain joins TRBV5-1 to TRBJ1-2; TRBD1 aligns across 10 bases. The V segment lost 3 bases and the J segment 6 bases; nucleotides outside the gene matches: 5. There are 14 residues in the CDR3. Germline CDR1 and CDR2: SGHRS and YFSETQ. The CDR3 DNA sequence: TGCGCCAGCAGCTCGCCGGGACAGGGGAATGGCTACACCTTC. This encodes CASSSPGQGNGYTF.

The chain carries TRBV2 and TRBJ2-4; 8 bases are shared with TRBD1. V dropped 6 bases and J dropped 2; count of bases not matched to a gene: 12. Germline-derived CDR1 and CDR2 are SNHLY and FYNNEI. This CDR3 spans 17 amino acids. CDR3 in amino acids: CASRAFDRGVTKNIQYF. In nucleotides, the CDR3 is TGTGCCAGCAGAGCTTTCGACAGGGGAGTTACCAAAAACATTCAGTACTTC.

The chain recombines TRBV6-5 with TRBJ2-7; 9 bases agree with TRBD2. Germline lookup yields CDR1 MNHEY and CDR2 SVGAGI. This CDR3 region has 15 residues. J was trimmed by 0 bases and V by 6 bases; bases with no gene match: 6. CDR3 sequence: CASRDSGGLSYEQYF. In nucleotides, the CDR3 is TGTGCCAGCAGGGATAGCGGGGGCCTCTCCTACGAGCAGTACTTC.

This chain connects TRBV4-1 to TRBJ1-5; 8 bases line up with TRBD1. Germline CDR1 and CDR2: MGHRA and YSYEKL. The CDR3 extends over 16 amino acids. V was clipped by 1 base and J by 1 base; unmatched bases: 3. CDR3: CASSQGTGWSNQPQHF. For the CDR3, the DNA is TGCGCCAGCAGCCAAGGGACAGGGTGGAGCAATCAGCCCCAGCATTTT.

The V gene is TRBV3-1 (or the pseudogene TRBV3-2), the J gene TRBJ1-3; 8 bases align to TRBD1. The V gene end was trimmed by 2 bases and the J gene end by 0 bases; junction bases not matched to a gene: 3. CDR3 length equals 16 residues. The germline V gene encodes CDR1 LGHDT and CDR2 YNNKEL (reference sequence). CDR3 protein: CASSQRTGNSGNTIYF. CDR3 nucleotides: TGTGCCAGCAGCCAACGGACAGGGAACTCTGGAAACACCATATATTTT.

The chain links TRBV5-1 to TRBJ2-1, with TRBD1 matching 8 bases. V lost 4 bases and J lost 6; bases outside the gene matches: 3. This CDR3 is built from 13 residues. Germline CDR1 SGHRS, CDR2 YFSETQ. CDR3 in amino acids: CASSDGQGNEQFF. The CDR3 DNA reads as TGCGCCAGCAGCGACGGACAGGGCAATGAGCAGTTCTTC.

This clone has a single count. CDR3: CASSIGVGSGPTDTQYF. CDR3 bases: TGTGCCAGTAGTATTGGGGTGGGCAGCGGCCCCACAGATACGCAGTATTTT. V and J are TRBV19 and TRBJ2-3; weak D call: TRBD2 (5 bases). Germline-derived CDR1 and CDR2 are LNHDA and SQIVND (reference sequence). The V end was cut by 3 bases, the J end by 2 bases, with 18 bases between. CDR3 length equals 17 residues.

This chain uses TRBV9 with TRBJ1-3, with D possibly being TRBD1 (5 bases). This CDR3 contains 16 residues. The V gene's germline CDR1 is SGDLS and CDR2 YYNGEE. Deletions cut 1 base from V and 3 bases from J, with 14 bases between. CDR3 coding DNA: TGTGCCAGCAGCGTATACGGGGGAATGGGTGGAAACACCATATATTTT. This translates into CASSVYGGMGGNTIYF.

The chain employs TRBV29-1 and TRBJ1-2, with 7 positions matching TRBD1. The CDR3 runs 13 residues. Unmatched junction bases numbered 12, after V lost 4 bases and J lost 10 bases. The germline gives CDR1 SQVTM, CDR2 ANQGSEA. The DNA for the CDR3 is TGCAGCGTTGTAACAATGCAGGGGGGAGACTACACCTTC. Translation: CSVVTMQGGDYTF.

The chain uses TRBV4-1 and TRBJ1-5, with TRBD1 matching 7 bases. The CDR3 is made up of 16 amino acids. Trimming removed 1 base from V and 1 base from J; junction bases left unmatched: 4. Germline V gene lookup returns CDR1 MGHRA and CDR2 YSYEKL. The CDR3 DNA reads TGCGCCAGCAGCCAAGTTGAACAGGGGAGCAATCAGCCCCAGCATTTT. As protein: CASSQVEQGSNQPQHF.

This clone was picked up one time. The chain couples TRBV7-9 to TRBJ1-2; 7 bases are a match to TRBD1. The V gene end was trimmed by 7 bases and the J gene end by 5 bases; junction bases not matched to a gene: 4. From germline, CDR1 is SEHNR and CDR2 FQNEAQ (reference sequence). The CDR3 totals 12 residues. The CDR3 reads CASNGQEYGYTF. The CDR3, as DNA: TGTGCCAGCAACGGACAGGAGTATGGCTACACCTTC.

This rearrangement joins TRBV15 to TRBJ2-6; 13 bases are a match to TRBD2. V lost 0 bases, J lost 1 base, and 3 bases stayed unmatched. The germline V gene has CDR1 LNHNV and CDR2 YYDKDF (reference sequence). This CDR3 region has 19 residues. The CDR3 DNA is TGTGCCACCAGCAGAGACTCACTAGCGGGGGGGTCTGGGGCCAACGTCCTGACTTTC. Protein sequence: CATSRDSLAGGSGANVLTF.

The V gene is TRBV2, the J gene TRBJ2-5; 9 nucleotides line up with TRBD1. CDR1 SNHLY and CDR2 FYNNEI come from the germline V gene. V was pared by 10 bases and J by 2 bases, with 14 bases of the junction left unmatched. This CDR3 region has 16 residues. The CDR3 sequence: CATKRGQGSLQETQYF. The CDR3 DNA is TGTGCCACCAAACGGGGACAGGGAAGCCTTCAAGAGACCCAGTACTTC.

The V gene is TRBV18, the J gene TRBJ2-5; D gene unclear. The CDR3 sequence is 14 residues long. CDR1 is KGHSH, CDR2 LQKENI, per germline. The V end lost 1 base, the J end lost 5 bases, and 11 bases lay between the germline ends. In DNA, the CDR3 is TGTGCCAGCTCACCACAGGAAGGAGTGGAGACCCAGTACTTC. It translates to CASSPQEGVETQYF.